The 13 T cell receptor beta chains below were found in one sample sequenced in a study of regulatory T cells in long-lasting Graves disease. Both iRepertoire HTBI primers and Arm-PCR of CDR3 regions were used to build the TCR beta libraries. TCRdb reprocessed the multiplex PCR reads with MiXCR, giving one entry per CDR3 protein. The sample holds 400,000 to 500,000 distinct CDR3 sequences; about a sixth are singletons and the top ten take about 23%. The sample's time point: newly diagnosed GD, antithyroid drugs for less than 3 months. The TCR library was made from RNA extracted from PBMCs. These data also formed part of another study, on T cells in Graves' hyperthyroidism and ophthalmopathy.

Sample: peripheral blood mononuclear cells (PBMCs), taken at new diagnosis, from a patient treated with antithyroid drugs. The receptors here all came from a woman under 30 with Graves disease.

This clonotype was picked up a small number of times. V gene TRBV20-1 combines with J gene TRBJ1-2, with D tentatively TRBD1 (6 bases). The CDR3 has 16 residues. CDR1 is DFQATT, CDR2 SNEGSKA, per germline (reference sequence). Deletions cut 0 bases from V and 4 bases from J, with 18 bases between. The CDR3 region has the DNA TGCAGTGCTAGAGATTCAGGCAGGGGCCTTTTCTATGGCTACACCTTC. It yields the protein CSARDSGRGLFYGYTF.

This clonotype was seen at least ten times. This rearrangement joins TRBV7-3 to TRBJ1-5; 7 nucleotides line up with TRBD1. The junction had 4 bases not matched to a gene; V was cut back by 3 bases and J by 5 bases. The CDR3 consists of 14 residues. Germline V CDR1 and CDR2: SGHTA, FQGTGA. CDR3 DNA sequence: TGTGCCAGCAGCTTCACAGGGGACGATCAGCCCCAGCATTTT. Translation: CASSFTGDDQPQHF.

This clonotype was seen at least ten times. This chain links TRBV28 with TRBJ2-7; 13 positions agree with TRBD2. V shed 2 bases, J shed 2 bases, and the junction held 6 bases outside the gene matches. Germline assignment: CDR1 MDHEN and CDR2 SYDVKM. The CDR3 extends over 17 amino acids. The DNA for the CDR3 is TGTGCCAGCAGTTTAGTACTAGCGGGAGGGGGAGCCTACGAGCAGTACTTC. Translation gives CASSLVLAGGGAYEQYF.

The chain uses TRBV18 and TRBJ2-3, with a possible D match to TRBD2 (5 bases). The length of the CDR3 is 18 residues. Germline V lookup: CDR1 KGHSH, CDR2 LQKENI. Trimming removed 6 bases at V and 2 bases at J, with 24 bases between. CDR3 sequence: CASSRVPLEASDTDTQYF. The DNA of the CDR3 is TGTGCCAGCTCGCGGGTGCCTCTTGAAGCCTCCGACACAGATACGCAGTATTTT. Full variable domain (outside the CDR3, taken from reference TRBV18 and TRBJ2-3): NAGVMQNPRHLVRRRGQEARLRCSPMKGHSHVYWYRQLPEEGLKFMVYLQKENIIDESGMPKERFSAEFPKEGPSILRIQQVVRGDSAAYFCASSRVPLEASDTDTQYFGPGTRLTVL.

This clonotype was seen at least ten times. This sequence joins TRBV7-2 and TRBJ2-3, with D tentatively TRBD2 (5 bases). V shed 0 bases and J shed 5 bases, with 9 bases lying between them. The length of the CDR3 is 14 residues. Germline assignment: CDR1 SGHTA and CDR2 FQGNSA. The CDR3 sequence: CASSLAGVVDTQYF. For the CDR3, the DNA is TGTGCCAGCAGCTTAGCGGGAGTTGTAGATACGCAGTATTTT. The whole variable domain, remainder taken from reference TRBV7-2 and TRBJ2-3, is GAGVSQSPSNKVTEKGKDVELRCDPISGHTALYWYRQSLGQGLEFLIYFQGNSAPDKSGLPSDRFSAERTGGSVSTLTIQRTQQEDSAVYLCASSLAGVVDTQYFGPGTRLTVL.

This clonotype was observed many times. V usage is TRBV6-1 and J usage is TRBJ1-1; D unresolved. CDR3 length: 11 residues. CDR1 is MNHNS and CDR2 is SASEGT in the germline V gene. V gave up 4 bases and J gave up 11 bases, with 11 bases separating them. CDR3 sequence reads: CASSGRREAFF. The CDR3 DNA follows: TGTGCCAGCAGTGGCAGAAGGGAGGCTTTCTTT.

With regard to this clonotype: Since a far larger clone is one base different, this is likely a read error. The genes are TRBV7-2 and TRBJ2-3, with no clear D. This CDR3 comprises 13 residues. The germline CDR1 and CDR2 sequences are SGHTA and FQGNSA. The DNA for the CDR3 is TGCGCCAGCAGCTCCCAAGGAGACTCTACGCAGTGTTTT. Translating gives CASSSQGDSTQCF.

This clonotype was recorded many times. DNA for the CDR3: TGTGCCAGCAGTACGGACAGGGGGTTGGATGGCTACACCTTC. It translates to CASSTDRGLDGYTF. This chain uses TRBV6-1 with TRBJ1-2, with 10 bases that match TRBD1. CDR3 length equals 14 residues. The trim removed 5 bases at V and 6 bases at J, leaving 6 bases unmatched. Germline CDR1 and CDR2: MNHNS and SASEGT.

As concerns this clonotype: Relative to the germline gene, one junction end is altered; a read error may explain this. The rearrangement links TRBV6-1 to TRBJ1-1, with D uncertain. There are 13 residues in the CDR3. The germline gives CDR1 MNHNS, CDR2 SASEGT. CDR3 nucleotide sequence: TGTACCAGCATTTCTACGGGGTACACTGAAGCTTTCTTT. The encoded protein is CTSISTGYTEAFF.

The rearrangement links TRBV20-1 to TRBJ2-5; 7 bases match TRBD2. The CDR3 spans 13 residues. With V trimmed by 3 bases and J by 5 bases, 6 bases remained unmatched. The germline V gene has CDR1 DFQATT and CDR2 SNEGSKA (reference sequence). CDR3 DNA sequence: TGCAGTGCTAGCCCCCTCGGGGGGGAGACCCAGTACTTC. Translation gives CSASPLGGETQYF.

As regards this clonotype: This clone may be a read error of a much larger clone one base away. The DNA is left out, because the CDR3 cannot be placed on it with certainty; the CDR3 is given as TCRdb lists it. CDR3: CASNFGSGQGIMNTEAFF. The chain has TRBV7-9 and TRBJ1-1; the table's D call, TRBD1, was not checked against the DNA. Germline assignment: CDR1 SEHNR and CDR2 FQNEAQ (reference sequence). The CDR3 region is 18 residues in length, termini included.

This clonotype has at least ten counts. The chain carries TRBV7-9 and TRBJ2-1; no firm D call. This CDR3 has 14 amino acids. The germline gives CDR1 SEHNR, CDR2 FQNEAQ (reference sequence). V lost 5 bases, J lost 0 bases, and 8 bases lay in between. The CDR3 reads CASSPEYSYNEQFF. The DNA for the CDR3 is TGTGCCAGCAGCCCAGAGTACTCCTACAATGAGCAGTTCTTC. The entire variable domain, with the rest obtained from reference TRBV7-9 and TRBJ2-1, is as follows: DTGVSQNPRHKITKRGQNVTFRCDPISEHNRLYWYRQTLGQGPEFLTYFQNEAQLEKSRLLSDRFSAERPKGSFSTLEIQRTEQGDSAMYLCASSPEYSYNEQFFGPGTRLTVL.

This chain connects TRBV28 to TRBJ2-7; D is unresolved. Germline lookup yields CDR1 MDHEN and CDR2 SYDVKM. This CDR3 is 13 amino acids long. The ends were cut back, 5 bases at V and 2 bases at J, with 10 bases in the middle. The CDR3 protein is CASSVVTAYEQYF. In DNA form, the CDR3 reads TGTGCCAGCAGTGTCGTGACTGCCTACGAGCAGTACTTC. The full variable domain, its missing parts supplied by reference TRBV28 and TRBJ2-7, is DVKVTQSSRYLVKRTGEKVFLECVQDMDHENMFWYRQDPGLGLRLIYFSYDVKMKEKGDIPEGYSVSREKKERFSLILESASTNQTSMYLCASSVVTAYEQYFGPGTRLTVT.